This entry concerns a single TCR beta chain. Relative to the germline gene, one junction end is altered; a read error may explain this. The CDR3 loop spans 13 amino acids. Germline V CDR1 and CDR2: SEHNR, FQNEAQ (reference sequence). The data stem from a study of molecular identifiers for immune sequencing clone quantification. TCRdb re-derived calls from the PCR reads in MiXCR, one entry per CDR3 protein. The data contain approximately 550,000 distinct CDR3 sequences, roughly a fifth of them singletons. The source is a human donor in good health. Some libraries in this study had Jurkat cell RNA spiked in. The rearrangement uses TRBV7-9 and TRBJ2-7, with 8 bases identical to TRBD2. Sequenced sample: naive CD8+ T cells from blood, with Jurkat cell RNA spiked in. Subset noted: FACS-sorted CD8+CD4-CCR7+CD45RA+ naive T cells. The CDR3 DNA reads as TGTGCCGGCAGCTATAGCGGGGAAGACGAGCAGTACTTC. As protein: CAGSYSGEDEQYF.